The 11 T cell receptor beta chains below come from one sample, sequenced in a study of blood T cell repertoires in COVID-19. Sequencing was performed with immunoSEQ multiplex PCR; in TCRdb, only in-frame clones are kept and a portion is missing. Among some 100,000 clones, 75% to 90% were seen once, and the ten largest hold 5.2%. Sequenced material: peripheral blood. The receptors stem from an elderly woman with active COVID-19.

The chain joins TRBV11-1 to TRBJ2-1, with a tentative D call TRBD2 (6 bases). Germline CDR1 and CDR2: SGHAT and FQDESV (reference sequence). CDR3 size: 15 residues. Trimming cost V 5 bases and J 1 base, with 12 bases left between them. The CDR3 sequence: CASSSSSESYNEQFF. CDR3 DNA sequence: TGTGCCAGCAGCAGCTCTAGCGAATCCTACAATGAGCAGTTCTTC.

J is TRBJ2-7 and V is TRBV4-3; D is unresolved. With 0 bases removed from V and 2 bases from J, the gap between germline ends came to 8 bases. The germline V gene encodes CDR1 LGHNA and CDR2 YSLEER. The CDR3 runs to 14 residues. The CDR3 loop reads CASSQDSGTYEQYF. The CDR3 bases are TGCGCCAGCAGCCAAGATTCAGGTACCTACGAGCAGTACTTC.

This chain links TRBV2 with TRBJ2-3; possibly TRBD2 for D (5 bases). Germline CDR1 SNHLY, CDR2 FYNNEI. The germline V and J ends were trimmed by 6 bases and 5 bases, with 21 bases remaining between them. The CDR3 has 16 amino acids. The CDR3 coding sequence is TGTGCCAGCAGCGGACCCCGCGGCGCGGGCGAAGATACGCAGTATTTT. Protein sequence: CASSGPRGAGEDTQYF.

The chain has TRBV7-3 and TRBJ2-5; D gene ambiguous. Germline loops: CDR1 SGHTA, CDR2 FQGTGA. V lost 5 bases, J lost 5 bases, and 12 bases lay in between. This CDR3 is built from 13 residues. In DNA form, the CDR3 reads TGTGCCAGCAGCATCACTCATTCCGAGACCCAGTACTTC. Protein sequence: CASSITHSETQYF.

With respect to this clone: This sample also contains other DNA sequences that code for the same CDR3. The chain carries TRBV6-5 and TRBJ2-7, with 9 bases fitting TRBD1. Per germline, CDR1 MNHEY and CDR2 SVGAGI. The CDR3 has 15 residues. V was pared by 0 bases and J by 2 bases, with 2 bases of the junction left unmatched. The CDR3 loop reads CASSYSGQGTYEQYF. The CDR3 DNA is TGTGCCAGCAGTTACTCCGGACAGGGGACCTACGAGCAGTACTTC.

This clone came up once. The chain has TRBV19 and TRBJ1-6; D perhaps matches TRBD1 (6 bases). Germline V gene data show CDR1 as LNHDA and CDR2 as SQIVND (reference sequence). The V and J ends lost 3 bases and 7 bases respectively, with 10 bases between them. CDR3 size: 14 residues. CDR3 bases: TGTGCCAGTAGTATGTTGGACAGAAATTCACCCCTCCACTTT. Encoded protein: CASSMLDRNSPLHF.

This chain joins TRBV7-2 and TRBJ2-5; 8 bases match TRBD1. Germline-derived CDR1 and CDR2 are SGHTA and FQGNSA. The CDR3 has 15 amino acids. Trimming cost V 5 bases and J 13 bases; bases outside gene matches: 18. This CDR3 reads CASSPRAGQGMGPYF. CDR3 DNA sequence: TGTGCCAGCAGCCCCCGAGCTGGACAGGGAATGGGTCCGTACTTC. Based on the CDR3 plus reference TRBV7-2 and TRBJ2-5, the full variable domain is GAGVSQSPSNKVTEKGKDVELRCDPISGHTALYWYRQSLGQGLEFLIYFQGNSAPDKSGLPSDRFSAERTGGSVSTLTIQRTQQEDSAVYLCASSPRAGQGMGPYFGPGTRLLVL.

This clone was found a few times. The chain joins TRBV15 to TRBJ2-7; TRBD1 agrees at 7 bases. The CDR3 contains 15 residues. Germline-derived CDR1 and CDR2 are LNHNV and YYDKDF (reference sequence). V lost 0 bases, J lost 12 bases, and 14 bases stayed unmatched. Here the CDR3 DNA reads TGTGCCACCAGCAGAGATCTCGCGGTGGCCGCAGGGGGGTACTTC. Its protein product is CATSRDLAVAAGGYF.

The chain employs TRBV7-9 and TRBJ1-3, with 8 bases identical to TRBD1. This CDR3 is 15 amino acids long. Trimming took 8 bases from V and 1 from J; bases not matched to a gene: 7. CDR1 is SEHNR and CDR2 is FQNEAQ in the germline V gene (reference sequence). The chain's CDR3 is CASRSQGGSGNTIYF. DNA for the CDR3: TGTGCCAGCCGATCACAGGGGGGATCTGGAAACACCATATATTTT.

The chain carries TRBV5-5 and TRBJ2-1, with 9 positions matching TRBD2. Trimming cost V 4 bases and J 16 bases; bases outside gene matches: 9. The CDR3 is made up of 12 amino acids. Germline V gives CDR1 SGHKS, CDR2 YYEKEE (reference sequence). In DNA, the CDR3 is TGTGCCAGCAGCGCGAACCTAGCGGGGCTATTCTTC. Encoded protein: CASSANLAGLFF.

The V gene is TRBV4-3, the J gene TRBJ1-3; 7 nucleotides agree with TRBD1. V dropped 4 bases and J dropped 7; count of bases not matched to a gene: 4. This CDR3 spans 13 amino acids. Per the germline V gene, CDR1 is LGHNA and CDR2 is YSLEER. CDR3 nucleotides: TGCGCCAGCAGCCTTGACAGGGTCAACACCATATATTTT. Its translation is CASSLDRVNTIYF.